What follows are 19 T cell receptor beta chains derived from one specimen sequenced in a study of T cells in localized non-small cell lung cancer. Repertoires were generated with immunoSEQ multiplex PCR, while TCRdb's copy carries only in-frame clones and drops some. The sample includes around 25,000 clones, approximately 78% seen only once; the top ten take roughly 4.3%. The source material was peripheral blood, sampled before any cancer treatment. All receptors derive from a woman between 40 and 69 years old with stage I lung adenocarcinoma.

The chain recombines TRBV19 with TRBJ1-5; the match to TRBD1 covers 7 bases. In germline, CDR1 is LNHDA, CDR2 SQIVND (reference sequence). V lost 3 bases to trimming and J lost 3 bases; unmatched junction nucleotides: 2. The CDR3 spans 14 residues. The CDR3 DNA reads as TGTGCCAGTAGTATGGGACAGCTCAATCAGCCCCAGCATTTT. It encodes CASSMGQLNQPQHF.

V is TRBV7-9 and J is TRBJ2-1, with D possibly TRBD2 on 5 matching bases. Germline V gene sequence: CDR1 SEHNR, CDR2 FQNEAQ (reference sequence). V was clipped by 5 bases and J by 8 bases, with 19 bases between them. CDR3 size: 15 residues. The CDR3 DNA sequence: TGTGCCAGCAGCCCTGCAAGGCTCGGACTCGATGAGCAGTTCTTC. Protein product: CASSPARLGLDEQFF.

The rearrangement links TRBV7-2 to TRBJ1-1; D may be TRBD1 (5 bases). CDR1 is SGHTA, CDR2 FQGNSA, per germline. The CDR3 contains 13 residues. Trimming stripped 6 bases from V and 4 bases from J, with 12 bases between. CDR3 DNA: TGTGCCAGCAGGCCGGGGGGAAGCACTGAAGCTTTCTTT. The encoded protein is CASRPGGSTEAFF.

This CDR3 is CASSGPTNEKLFF. For the CDR3, the DNA is TGTGCCAGCTCGGGTCCAACTAATGAAAAACTGTTTTTT. The chain employs TRBV6-5 and TRBJ1-4; the D is unclear. The ends were cut back, 8 bases at V and 0 bases at J, with 7 bases in the middle. From germline, CDR1 is MNHEY and CDR2 SVGAGI. The CDR3 contains 13 residues.

The rearrangement joins TRBV19 to TRBJ2-3; D call uncertain. The CDR3 is made up of 12 amino acids. The V and J ends lost 4 bases and 7 bases respectively, with 9 bases between them. Germline values: CDR1 LNHDA, CDR2 SQIVND (reference sequence). CDR3 in DNA: TGTGCCAGTAGTACAGGTGGAAATACGCAGTATTTT. It yields the protein CASSTGGNTQYF.

The chain uses TRBV4-1 and TRBJ2-3, with 11 nucleotides matching TRBD2. V lost 2 bases, J lost 5 bases, and 12 bases stayed unmatched. CDR1 and CDR2 from the germline V gene are MGHRA and YSYEKL. CDR3 length equals 18 residues. CDR3 protein: CASSQSPPVAGGLDTQYF. Here the CDR3 DNA reads TGCGCCAGCAGCCAAAGTCCACCGGTAGCGGGGGGGCTAGATACGCAGTATTTT.

This clone occurred once. The V gene is TRBV18, the J gene TRBJ1-5; weak D call: TRBD1 (6 bases). The germline CDR1 and CDR2 sequences are KGHSH and LQKENI. With 4 bases removed from V and 7 bases from J, the gap between germline ends came to 11 bases. The CDR3 has 13 residues. CDR3 sequence (DNA): TGTGCCAGCTCACAGGGACAATACCAGCCCCAGCATTTT. Amino acids: CASSQGQYQPQHF.

This chain links TRBV7-2 with TRBJ2-2; D not resolved. CDR1 is SGHTA and CDR2 is FQGNSA in the germline V gene. The length of the CDR3 is 12 residues. Trimming removed 1 base at V and 7 bases at J, with 4 bases between. The DNA of the CDR3 is TGTGCCAGCAGCTTAGAGCGCGGGGAGCTGTTTTTT. The encoded protein is CASSLERGELFF.

The chain carries TRBV5-4 and TRBJ2-1; D is uncertain. Trimming removed 4 bases from V and 0 bases from J, with 14 bases in between. CDR1 and CDR2 from the germline V gene are SGHNT and YYREEE (reference sequence). The CDR3 totals 16 residues. DNA of the CDR3: TGTGCCAGCAGCCTGACACTATTGAGCTCCTACAATGAGCAGTTCTTC. It translates to CASSLTLLSSYNEQFF.

The rearrangement uses TRBV6-4 and TRBJ2-1; 10 bases are shared with TRBD1. The V segment lost 4 bases and the J segment 7 bases; nucleotides outside the gene matches: 4. The germline CDR1 and CDR2 sequences are MRHNA and SNTAGT. The CDR3 has 14 residues. The CDR3 loop is CASSAGQGWNEQFF. The DNA of the CDR3 is TGTGCCAGCAGTGCGGGACAGGGGTGGAATGAGCAGTTCTTC.

The J gene is TRBJ2-3, the V gene TRBV27; D remains unclear. V lost 9 bases and J lost 2, with 12 bases in between. The CDR3 sequence is 13 residues long. Germline values: CDR1 MNHEY, CDR2 SMNVEV (reference sequence). The CDR3 is CASSKWDTDTQYF. CDR3 sequence (DNA): TGTGCCAGTTCAAAATGGGACACAGATACGCAGTATTTT.

The genes are TRBV30 and TRBJ2-1; tentative D call: TRBD2 (7 bases). The germline gives CDR1 GTSNPN, CDR2 SVGIG (reference sequence). This CDR3 is 15 amino acids long. V shed 0 bases and J shed 3 bases, with 12 bases lying between them. Here the CDR3 reads CAWSVGGGHYNEQFF. The CDR3 DNA reads as TGTGCCTGGAGTGTAGGCGGGGGCCACTACAATGAGCAGTTCTTC.

V is TRBV7-2 and J is TRBJ2-7; TRBD2 matches at 15 bases. CDR3 size: 18 residues. Germline trimming cut 2 bases from V and 0 bases from J; bases unmatched to any gene: 5. Germline V gene sequence: CDR1 SGHTA, CDR2 FQGNSA. The CDR3 here is CASSLSGLAGGSSYEQYF. The CDR3 DNA is TGTGCCAGCAGCTTAAGTGGACTAGCGGGGGGGAGCTCCTACGAGCAGTACTTC.

This clone was seen a few times. The rearrangement joins TRBV4-1 to TRBJ2-6; weak D call: TRBD2 (5 bases). The V gene lost 1 base and the J gene lost 4 bases, with 11 bases spanning the gap. Germline V gene lookup returns CDR1 MGHRA and CDR2 YSYEKL. The CDR3 is 16 residues long. The CDR3: CASSQGLGSGANVLTF. DNA of the CDR3: TGCGCCAGCAGCCAAGGTTTGGGGAGCGGGGCCAACGTCCTGACTTTC.

The DNA of the CDR3 is TGTGCCAGCAGCTCAAATATCCGGGACAGGGGAAGGAACTATGGCTACACCTTC. As protein: CASSSNIRDRGRNYGYTF. The chain employs TRBV5-6 and TRBJ1-2; 10 bases agree with TRBD1. CDR1 and CDR2 (germline): SGHDT, YYEEEE. Trimming took 3 bases from V and 2 from J; bases not matched to a gene: 13. The CDR3 totals 18 residues.

V usage is TRBV6-1 and J usage is TRBJ1-5; a possible D gene is TRBD1 (5 bases). Germline assignment: CDR1 MNHNS and CDR2 SASEGT. The CDR3 is made up of 13 amino acids. Trimming took 7 bases from V and 6 from J, leaving 13 bases between them. The CDR3 DNA sequence: TGTGCCAGCACCGGGGCGGGTGGTCAGCCCCAGCATTTT. It translates to CASTGAGGQPQHF.

V and J are TRBV7-2 and TRBJ2-7, with 13 bases fitting TRBD2. The CDR3 is 15 amino acids. Germline values: CDR1 SGHTA, CDR2 FQGNSA. V dropped 7 bases and J dropped 5; count of bases not matched to a gene: 8. CDR3 sequence: CASTRTSGGYDEQYF. CDR3 sequence (DNA): TGTGCCAGCACCCGGACTAGCGGGGGTTATGACGAGCAGTACTTC.

The table lists this clone with a few counts. The chain joins TRBV7-7 to TRBJ1-1; no clear D. This CDR3 region has 13 residues. The germline V gene has CDR1 SSHAT and CDR2 FNYEAQ (reference sequence). V was shortened by 4 bases and J by 2 bases, with 8 bases between the two germline ends. The CDR3 DNA reads as TGTGCCAGCAGCTCGACGAGAAACACTGAAGCTTTCTTT. It codes for CASSSTRNTEAFF.

The chain carries TRBV18 and TRBJ2-2; D is uncertain. This CDR3 is built from 14 residues. CDR1 is KGHSH, CDR2 LQKENI, per germline. V gave up 2 bases and J gave up 5 bases, with 9 bases separating them. The CDR3 loop is CASSPRWQTGELFF. CDR3 coding DNA: TGTGCCAGCTCACCAAGGTGGCAGACCGGGGAGCTGTTTTTT.